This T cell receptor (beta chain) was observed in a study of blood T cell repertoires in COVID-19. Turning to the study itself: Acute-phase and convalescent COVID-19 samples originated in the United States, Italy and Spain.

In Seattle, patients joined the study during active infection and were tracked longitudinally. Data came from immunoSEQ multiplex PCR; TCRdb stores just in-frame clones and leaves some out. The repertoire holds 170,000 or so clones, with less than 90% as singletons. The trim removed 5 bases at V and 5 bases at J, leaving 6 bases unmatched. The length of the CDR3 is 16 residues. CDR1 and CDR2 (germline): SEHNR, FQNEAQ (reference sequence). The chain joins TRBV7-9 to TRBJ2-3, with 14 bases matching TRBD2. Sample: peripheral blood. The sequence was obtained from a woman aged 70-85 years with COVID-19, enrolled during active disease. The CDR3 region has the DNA TGTGCCAGCAGCACCGGGACTAGCGGGAGTAGAGATACGCAGTATTTT. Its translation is CASSTGTSGSRDTQYF.